The 10 T cell receptor beta chains in this list originate from one sample, sequenced in a study of TIL therapy for anti-PD-1-resistant metastatic lung cancer. The libraries were made with immunoSEQ v3. The table came from immunoSEQ multiplex PCR; TCRdb's copy has only in-frame clones and leaves some out. The sample contains tens of thousands of clones, less than 85% of which appear only once. Time point indicated: pre-treatment sample, taken before nivolumab and TIL therapy. Here the sequenced sample was blood, taken at baseline. Receptors were obtained from a person aged 25-80 years with non-small cell lung cancer.

The sample holds one count of this clone. This sequence joins TRBV27 and TRBJ2-1; no definite D call. The CDR3 spans 14 residues. V was shortened by 6 bases and J by 7 bases, with 16 bases between the two germline ends. The V gene's germline CDR1 is MNHEY and CDR2 SMNVEV (reference sequence). CDR3 DNA sequence: TGTGCCAGCAGCACCCGCCCCCTGGGGAATGAGCAGTTCTTC. Its protein is CASSTRPLGNEQFF.

The chain recombines TRBV27 with TRBJ1-6; 9 nucleotides match TRBD1. Germline V gives CDR1 MNHEY, CDR2 SMNVEV (reference sequence). V lost 4 bases, J lost 10 bases, and 5 bases stayed unmatched. The CDR3 totals 14 residues. The DNA of the CDR3 is TGTGCCAGCAGTTCCGGGACAGGGAGATCACCCCTCCACTTT. It encodes CASSSGTGRSPLHF.

The V gene is TRBV28, the J gene TRBJ2-7; D tentatively fits TRBD1 or TRBD2 (6 bases each). Germline CDR1 is MDHEN and CDR2 is SYDVKM. This CDR3 comprises 18 residues. Deletions cut 3 bases from V and 0 bases from J, with 21 bases between. This CDR3 is CASSFRGGRRGISYEQYF. CDR3 nucleotide sequence: TGTGCCAGCAGTTTTCGTGGGGGGCGCAGGGGCATCTCCTACGAGCAGTACTTC.

J is TRBJ2-5 and V is TRBV4-1; 7 bases agree with TRBD2. CDR1 and CDR2 from the germline V gene are MGHRA and YSYEKL. The CDR3 is 17 amino acids. Trimming removed 3 bases from V and 1 base from J; junction bases left unmatched: 11. CDR3 protein: CASSHPLGGRRQETQYF. CDR3 nucleotide sequence: TGCGCCAGCAGCCACCCCCTGGGAGGGAGGCGCCAAGAGACCCAGTACTTC.

This clone was recorded a few times. The gene calls are TRBV15 and TRBJ2-3, with a weak D call TRBD2 (6 bases). From germline, CDR1 is LNHNV and CDR2 YYDKDF (reference sequence). The V and J ends lost 1 base and 9 bases respectively, with 8 bases between them. The CDR3 is 12 residues long. CDR3 in amino acids: CATSRAGETQYF. CDR3 nucleotide sequence: TGTGCCACCAGCAGAGCGGGAGAAACGCAGTATTTT.

This clone was seen a single time. The chain carries TRBV15 and TRBJ2-3; D assignment may be TRBD1 or TRBD2 (6 bases each). V was clipped by 8 bases and J by 2 bases, with 11 bases between them. The CDR3 spans 13 residues. The V gene's germline CDR1 is LNHNV and CDR2 YYDKDF (reference sequence). This chain's CDR3 is CATDGGFTDTQYF. The CDR3 bases are TGTGCCACCGACGGGGGCTTCACAGATACGCAGTATTTT.

Concerning this clone itself: Since the CDR3 does not end with the conserved phenylalanine or tryptophan, this likely comes from a read error. No DNA is shown, since the ends of the CDR3 on it are uncertain; the CDR3 is the one TCRdb lists. The chain couples TRBV21-1 to TRBJ2-7; TRBD1 is the table's D call and was not checked against the DNA. TRBV21-1 is listed as a pseudogene. The CDR3 has 12 amino acids, counting both end residues. Here the CDR3 reads CASSNAARDRVA.

The CDR3 DNA follows: TGTGCCAGCAGTTCGCCAGCCCGACTAGTAGGGTACGAGCAGTACTTC. This codes for CASSSPARLVGYEQYF. The chain combines TRBV28 with TRBJ2-7; D may be TRBD2 (6 bases). In germline, CDR1 is MDHEN, CDR2 SYDVKM. The CDR3 runs 16 residues. V lost 4 bases, J lost 4 bases, and 20 bases lay in between. Based on the CDR3 plus reference TRBV28 and TRBJ2-7, the full variable domain is DVKVTQSSRYLVKRTGEKVFLECVQDMDHENMFWYRQDPGLGLRLIYFSYDVKMKEKGDIPEGYSVSREKKERFSLILESASTNQTSMYLCASSSPARLVGYEQYFGPGTRLTVT.

This clone has a single count. This rearrangement joins TRBV28 to TRBJ2-7; 12 bases fit TRBD2. J was trimmed by 6 bases and V by 5 bases; bases with no gene match: 11. This CDR3 region has 16 residues. CDR1 and CDR2 (germline): MDHEN, SYDVKM. As DNA, the CDR3 is TGTGCCAGCAGTCCCCCGACTAGCGGGAGTCGTGCCGAGCAGTACTTC. Amino acid sequence: CASSPPTSGSRAEQYF.

J is TRBJ1-6 and V is TRBV7-2, with TRBD1 matching 7 bases. V lost 3 bases, J lost 7 bases, and 15 bases stayed unmatched. Germline V lookup: CDR1 SGHTA, CDR2 FQGNSA. The CDR3 is made up of 18 amino acids. The CDR3 DNA is TGTGCCAGCAGCTTCCCCCCAGGAGACGACAGGGCAAATTCACCCCTCCACTTT. This encodes CASSFPPGDDRANSPLHF. Looking up the rest from reference TRBV7-2 and TRBJ1-6 gives the full variable domain: GAGVSQSPSNKVTEKGKDVELRCDPISGHTALYWYRQSLGQGLEFLIYFQGNSAPDKSGLPSDRFSAERTGGSVSTLTIQRTQQEDSAVYLCASSFPPGDDRANSPLHFGNGTRLTVT.